This T cell receptor beta chain came from a study of shared clonotypes between healthy human individuals. Study in general: The study used three CD4 naive, three CD4 memory, two CD8 naive and one CD8 memory plate per donor.

The test was conducted at deep level. Here immunoSEQ multiplex PCR was the method, and the copy in TCRdb shows in-frame clones only, minus some. The table shows fewer than 1.8 million clones, with about 98.5% occurring only once. The investigators split CD4+ cells into a CD45RA+ naive subset and a CD45RA-negative memory subset. CDR1 is MDHEN, CDR2 SYDVKM, per germline. Trimming removed 3 bases from V and 8 bases from J; junction bases left unmatched: 8. The CDR3 contains 16 residues. The clonotype originates from a man under 40 in good health. The sample taken for sequencing was naive CD4+ T cells sorted from blood. The subset was: CD45RA+ positively selected. The chain has TRBV28 and TRBJ2-1; 12 nucleotides align to TRBD1. For the CDR3, the DNA is TGTGCCAGCAGTTTTTCGGGACAGGGGGCCTCCGATGAGCAGTTCTTC. This codes for CASSFSGQGASDEQFF.